This T cell receptor beta chain comes out of a study of blood T cell repertoires in COVID-19. V lost 3 bases to trimming and J lost 2 bases; unmatched junction nucleotides: 9. This CDR3 comprises 16 residues. Per the germline V gene, CDR1 is LGHDT and CDR2 is YNNKEL (reference sequence). Per the authors' pipeline: Scientists estimated how many nucleated cells there were by amplifying reference gene primers. Libraries were prepared by immunoSEQ multiplex PCR; TCRdb keeps only in-frame clonotypes and omits some of them. V and J calls and clone size follow that table, whereas D and trimming were derived from the DNA. The table lists about half a million clones, approximately 83% of them singletons. This clone has just a few counts.

The TCR comes from a human donor in a cohort sampled during active COVID-19. Sequencing input: peripheral blood. The chain is built from TRBV3-1 (or the pseudogene TRBV3-2) and TRBJ2-7; TRBD2 matches at 8 bases. CDR3 in DNA: TGTGCCAGCAGCCACTTGTCCGGGACTAGAACCTACGAGCAGTACTTC. This translates into CASSHLSGTRTYEQYF.